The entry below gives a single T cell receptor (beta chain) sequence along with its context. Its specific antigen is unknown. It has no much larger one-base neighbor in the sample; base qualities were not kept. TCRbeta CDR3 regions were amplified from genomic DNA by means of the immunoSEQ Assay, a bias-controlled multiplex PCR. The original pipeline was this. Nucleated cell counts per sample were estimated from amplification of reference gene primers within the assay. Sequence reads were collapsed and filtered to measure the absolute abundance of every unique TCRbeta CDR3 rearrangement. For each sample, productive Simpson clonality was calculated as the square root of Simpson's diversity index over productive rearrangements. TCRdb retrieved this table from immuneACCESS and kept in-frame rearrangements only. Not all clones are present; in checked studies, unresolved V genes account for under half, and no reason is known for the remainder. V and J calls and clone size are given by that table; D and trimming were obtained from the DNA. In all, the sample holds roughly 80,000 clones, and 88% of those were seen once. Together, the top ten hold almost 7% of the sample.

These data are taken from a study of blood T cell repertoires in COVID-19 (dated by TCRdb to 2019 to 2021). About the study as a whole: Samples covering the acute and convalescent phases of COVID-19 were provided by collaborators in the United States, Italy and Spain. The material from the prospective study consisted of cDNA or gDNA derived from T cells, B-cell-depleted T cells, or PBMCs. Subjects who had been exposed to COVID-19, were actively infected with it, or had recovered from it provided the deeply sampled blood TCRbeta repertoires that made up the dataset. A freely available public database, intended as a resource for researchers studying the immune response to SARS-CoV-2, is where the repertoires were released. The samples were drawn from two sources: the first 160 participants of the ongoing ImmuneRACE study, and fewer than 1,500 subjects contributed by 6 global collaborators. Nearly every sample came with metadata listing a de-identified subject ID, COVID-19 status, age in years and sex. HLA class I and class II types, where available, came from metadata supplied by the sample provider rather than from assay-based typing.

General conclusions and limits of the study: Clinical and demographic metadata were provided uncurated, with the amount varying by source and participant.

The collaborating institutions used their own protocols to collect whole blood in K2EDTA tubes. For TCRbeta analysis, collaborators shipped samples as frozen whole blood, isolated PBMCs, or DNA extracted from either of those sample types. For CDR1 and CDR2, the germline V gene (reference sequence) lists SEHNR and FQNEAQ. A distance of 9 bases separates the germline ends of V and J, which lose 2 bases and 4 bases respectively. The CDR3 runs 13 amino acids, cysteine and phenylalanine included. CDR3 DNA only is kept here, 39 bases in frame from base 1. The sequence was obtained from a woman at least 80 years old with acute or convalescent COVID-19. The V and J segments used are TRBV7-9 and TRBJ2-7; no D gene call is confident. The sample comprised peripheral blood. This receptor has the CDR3 CASSLPPGYEQYF. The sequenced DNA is TGTGCCAGCAGCTTACCCCCCGGGTACGAGCAGTACTTC. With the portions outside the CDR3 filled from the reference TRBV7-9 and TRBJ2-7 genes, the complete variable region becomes DTGVSQNPRHKITKRGQNVTFRCDPISEHNRLYWYRQTLGQGPEFLTYFQNEAQLEKSRLLSDRFSAERPKGSFSTLEIQRTEQGDSAMYLCASSLPPGYEQYFGPGTRLTVT.